Presented here are 22 T cell receptor beta chains from one specimen sequenced in a study of response to subunit inactivated influenza vaccine. TCRdb passed the RT-PCR reads through MiXCR, listing each CDR3 protein once. Here the sample spans over 650,000 distinct CDR3 sequences, approximately 18% being singletons. Material: PBMCs from blood, obtained about 5 days after vaccination. The receptors were gathered from a middle-aged man who received an inactivated influenza vaccine.

Only a few counts were recorded for this clonotype. The chain links TRBV15 to TRBJ2-1; a possible D gene is TRBD2 (5 bases). V was trimmed by 0 bases and J by 7 bases, leaving 10 bases between them. Per germline, CDR1 LNHNV and CDR2 YYDKDF (reference sequence). The CDR3 consists of 14 residues. The CDR3 reads CATSRDPTGNEQFF. DNA of the CDR3: TGTGCCACCAGCAGAGATCCCACGGGAAATGAGCAGTTCTTC.

The rearrangement links TRBV12-3 or TRBV12-4 to TRBJ2-5; D remains ambiguous. CDR3 length: 13 amino acids. Trimming left V 1 base short and J 4 bases short, with 7 bases between. CDR3 residues: CASSLVGLETQYF. For the CDR3, the DNA is TGTGCCAGCAGTTTAGTAGGGTTAGAGACCCAGTACTTC.

This clonotype was observed a handful of times. The chain employs TRBV5-5 and TRBJ1-2; D may be TRBD1 (6 bases). V was pared by 2 bases and J by 4 bases, with 12 bases between. Per germline, CDR1 SGHKS and CDR2 YYEKEE (reference sequence). The CDR3 spans 14 residues. In nucleotides, the CDR3 is TGTGCCAGCAGCTTTGGACAGTTCTCCTATGGCTACACCTTC. It codes for CASSFGQFSYGYTF.

The V and J genes are TRBV6-5 and TRBJ2-5; D could derive from TRBD1 or TRBD2 (5 bases each). V lost 4 bases and J 2 bases, leaving 8 bases between the germline ends. This CDR3 comprises 13 residues. Per the germline V gene, CDR1 is MNHEY and CDR2 is SVGAGI. The CDR3, as DNA: TGTGCCAGCAGTTGGGACGGTCAAGAGACCCAGTACTTC. Its translation is CASSWDGQETQYF.

A few counts support this clonotype. This chain connects TRBV12-3 or TRBV12-4 to TRBJ1-2, with 11 bases lining up with TRBD1. This CDR3 region has 13 residues. J was trimmed by 7 bases and V by 6 bases; bases with no gene match: 4. The CDR3, as DNA: TGTGCCAGCAGCAGGACAGGGGGCGGTGGCTACACCTTC. This sequence encodes CASSRTGGGGYTF.

The chain recombines TRBV29-1 with TRBJ2-3, with 7 bases fitting TRBD2. The CDR3 consists of 16 residues. Germline V gene sequence: CDR1 SQVTM, CDR2 ANQGSEA. J lost 1 base, V lost 6 bases, and 13 bases had no gene match. The CDR3 DNA is TGCAGCGTCGTTAACCGACGACTAGCCGGCACAGATACGCAGTATTTT. Translating gives CSVVNRRLAGTDTQYF.

The gene calls are TRBV12-3 or TRBV12-4 and TRBJ2-5; 14 nucleotides match TRBD2. The CDR3 covers 16 residues. The ends lost 5 bases at V and 5 bases at J; junction bases unmatched: 7. CDR3 residues: CASSRLAGGLWETQYF. The CDR3 region has the DNA TGTGCCAGCAGTCGACTAGCGGGGGGGCTCTGGGAGACCCAGTACTTC.

This clonotype was seen more than once but under ten times. The chain recombines TRBV20-1 with TRBJ1-4; D is unresolved. The V end lost 3 bases, the J end lost 15 bases, and 17 bases lay between the germline ends. In germline, CDR1 is DFQATT, CDR2 SNEGSKA (reference sequence). There are 12 residues in the CDR3. The CDR3 coding sequence is TGCAGTGCTAGGGGTTCCCGGGAAGTGTTGTTTTTT. It specifies CSARGSREVLFF.

This clonotype has more than one count but fewer than ten. The chain links TRBV4-1 to TRBJ1-5; D call uncertain. Germline lookup yields CDR1 MGHRA and CDR2 YSYEKL. This CDR3 is 12 amino acids long. Between the trimmed V and J ends, which lost 3 bases and 7 bases, there was a span of 7 bases. CDR3 bases: TGCGCCAGCAGCCAGCAGAACCAGCCCCAGCATTTT. As protein: CASSQQNQPQHF.

This clonotype was detected once. The chain has TRBV7-9 and TRBJ2-7, with TRBD1 matching 10 bases. This CDR3 is 15 amino acids long. The V gene's germline CDR1 is SEHNR and CDR2 FQNEAQ (reference sequence). V shed 4 bases, J shed 2 bases, and the junction held 5 bases outside the gene matches. The CDR3 region has the DNA TGTGCCAGCAGCTCCGGGACAGGGGACCCCTACGAGCAGTACTTC. Its translation: CASSSGTGDPYEQYF. The full variable domain, its missing parts supplied by reference TRBV7-9 and TRBJ2-7, is DTGVSQNPRHKITKRGQNVTFRCDPISEHNRLYWYRQTLGQGPEFLTYFQNEAQLEKSRLLSDRFSAERPKGSFSTLEIQRTEQGDSAMYLCASSSGTGDPYEQYFGPGTRLTVT.

The rearrangement links TRBV16 to TRBJ2-1; TRBD2 matches at 9 bases. Germline CDR1 is KGHSY and CDR2 is FQNENV. V lost 2 bases, J lost 5 bases, and 7 bases stayed unmatched. This CDR3 is built from 16 residues. CDR3 DNA: TGTGCCAGCAGCCAAAATAGCCTAGCGGGAAACAATGAGCAGTTCTTC. This sequence encodes CASSQNSLAGNNEQFF. Full variable domain (outside the CDR3, taken from reference TRBV16 and TRBJ2-1): GEEVAQTPKHLVRGEGQKAKLYCAPIKGHSYVFWYQQVLKNEFKFLISFQNENVFDETGMPKERFSAKCLPNSPCSLEIQATKLEDSAVYFCASSQNSLAGNNEQFFGPGTRLTVL.

The V and J genes are TRBV9 and TRBJ2-2, with 7 bases lining up with TRBD1. The CDR3 length is 14 residues. Germline values: CDR1 SGDLS, CDR2 YYNGEE. J was trimmed by 2 bases and V by 4 bases; bases with no gene match: 2. DNA for the CDR3: TGTGCCAGCAGCCAGGGGGTTAACACCGGGGAGCTGTTTTTT. It encodes CASSQGVNTGELFF.

V and J are TRBV7-9 and TRBJ2-2; 13 bases align to TRBD2. The CDR3 loop spans 15 amino acids. Trimming removed 7 bases from V and 5 bases from J; junction bases left unmatched: 4. Germline V gene lookup returns CDR1 SEHNR and CDR2 FQNEAQ (reference sequence). CDR3 sequence (DNA): TGTGCCAGCACCGAGGGACTAGCGGGAACCGGGGAGCTGTTTTTT. Residues: CASTEGLAGTGELFF.

This chain uses TRBV10-3 with TRBJ1-3; D is ambiguous. V gave up 2 bases and J gave up 0 bases, with 5 bases separating them. In germline, CDR1 is ENHRY, CDR2 SYGVKD. CDR3 length: 14 residues. CDR3 nucleotides: TGTGCCATCAGTGAGCAGGACTCTGGAAACACCATATATTTT. As protein: CAISEQDSGNTIYF.

This chain uses TRBV11-2 with TRBJ1-1, with D maybe TRBD1 (5 bases). V was pared by 7 bases and J by 1 base, with 19 bases between. CDR1 and CDR2 (germline): SGHAT, FQNNGV. CDR3 length equals 16 residues. The CDR3 region is CASTFSREVRNTEAFF. Written as DNA, the CDR3 is TGTGCCAGCACCTTCTCCAGGGAGGTGCGGAACACTGAAGCTTTCTTT. The full variable domain, completed using reference TRBV11-2 and TRBJ1-1, is EAGVAQSPRYKIIEKRQSVAFWCNPISGHATLYWYQQILGQGPKLLIQFQNNGVVDDSQLPKDRFSAERLKGVDSTLKIQPAKLEDSAVYLCASTFSREVRNTEAFFGQGTRLTVV.

This chain uses TRBV11-1 with TRBJ2-5; D unclear. Germline CDR1 SGHAT, CDR2 FQDESV (reference sequence). The germline V and J ends were trimmed by 2 bases and 3 bases, with 19 bases remaining between them. There are 17 residues in the CDR3. CDR3 DNA: TGTGCCAGCAGCTTAACACCCATGCCGACACTGGAAGAGACCCAGTACTTC. It encodes CASSLTPMPTLEETQYF.

The J gene is TRBJ2-1, the V gene TRBV12-3 or TRBV12-4, with 10 bases fitting TRBD1. The length of the CDR3 is 15 residues. V dropped 1 base and J dropped 7; count of bases not matched to a gene: 4. The CDR3 nucleotides read TGTGCCAGCAGTTTAGGGGGACAGGGGTCAAATGAGCAGTTCTTC. Protein: CASSLGGQGSNEQFF.

The V gene is TRBV6-2 or TRBV6-3, the J gene TRBJ2-1, with 7 bases aligning to TRBD2. The germline V gene has CDR1 MNHEY and CDR2 SVGEGT. This CDR3 has 17 amino acids. V was pared by 5 bases and J by 5 bases, with 15 bases of the junction left unmatched. The CDR3 nucleotides read TGTGCCAGCAGTGCCCCCGCTTGGGCGGGAGTAGACAATGAGCAGTTCTTC. It encodes CASSAPAWAGVDNEQFF.

This clonotype has just a few counts. One end of the junction varies from germline; a read error may be responsible. The genes are TRBV4-3 and TRBJ2-7; TRBD1 agrees at 10 bases. This CDR3 is built from 15 residues. Per the germline V gene, CDR1 is LGHNA and CDR2 is YSLEER. The CDR3 sequence: CASSQEGTGAYEQYF. In DNA, the CDR3 is TGTGCCAGCAGCCAAGAAGGGACAGGGGCCTACGAGCAGTACTTC.

J is TRBJ2-2 and V is TRBV4-2; 8 bases align to TRBD2. V lost 3 bases and J lost 2; bases outside the gene matches: 5. The CDR3 extends over 16 amino acids. CDR1 is LGHNA and CDR2 is YNFKEQ in the germline V gene. CDR3 amino acids: CASSHAAGGNTGELFF. The CDR3 DNA sequence: TGTGCCAGCAGCCACGCGGCGGGGGGAAACACCGGGGAGCTGTTTTTT.

This clonotype was recorded many times. The rearrangement links TRBV29-1 to TRBJ2-3, with TRBD1 matching over 8 bases. J was trimmed by 1 base and V by 3 bases; bases with no gene match: 0. This CDR3 contains 13 residues. The germline V gene encodes CDR1 SQVTM and CDR2 ANQGSEA. Here the CDR3 DNA reads TGCAGCGTTGAGGACAGGGGCACAGATACGCAGTATTTT. Translated: CSVEDRGTDTQYF.

This clonotype was counted only a few times. The chain couples TRBV20-1 to TRBJ2-2, with D possibly being TRBD1 or TRBD2 (6 bases each). Germline V gene data show CDR1 as DFQATT and CDR2 as SNEGSKA (reference sequence). Trimming shortened V by 6 bases and J by 4 bases, and 21 bases separated the two germline ends. The CDR3 has 16 amino acids. CDR3 DNA: TGCAGTGCGCCTGACTTTGGGGGGCGCGGCACCGGGGAGCTGTTTTTT. Amino acid sequence: CSAPDFGGRGTGELFF.